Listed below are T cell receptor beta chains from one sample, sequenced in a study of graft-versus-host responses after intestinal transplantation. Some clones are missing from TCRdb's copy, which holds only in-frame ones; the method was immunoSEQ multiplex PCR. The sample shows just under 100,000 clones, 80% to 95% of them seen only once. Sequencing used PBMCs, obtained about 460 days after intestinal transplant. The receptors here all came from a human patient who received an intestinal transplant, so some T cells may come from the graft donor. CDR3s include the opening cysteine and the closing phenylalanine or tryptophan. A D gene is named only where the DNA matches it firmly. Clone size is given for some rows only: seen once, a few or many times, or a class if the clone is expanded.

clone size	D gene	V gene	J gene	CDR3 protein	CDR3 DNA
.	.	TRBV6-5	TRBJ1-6	CASSYSSVSYNSPLHF	TGTGCCAGCAGTTACTCGTCGGTCTCCTATAATTCACCCCTCCACTTT
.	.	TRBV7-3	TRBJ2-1	CASSLWGNEQFF	TGTGCCAGCAGCTTATGGGGCAATGAGCAGTTCTTC
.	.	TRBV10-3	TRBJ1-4	CAISESKGDSEKLFF	TGTGCCATCAGTGAGTCGAAAGGGGATAGTGAAAAACTGTTTTTT
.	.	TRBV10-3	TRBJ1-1	CAISGREDTEAFF	TGTGCCATCAGTGGCAGGGAGGACACTGAAGCTTTCTTT
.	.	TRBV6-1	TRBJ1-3	CASRAADGNTIYF	TGTGCCAGCAGAGCGGCCGATGGAAACACCATATATTTT
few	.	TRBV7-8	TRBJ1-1	CASSQATTLAAFF	TGTGCCAGCAGCCAAGCGACCACTTTAGCAGCTTTCTTT
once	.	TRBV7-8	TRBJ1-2	CASSLGPIYGYTF	TGTGCCAGCAGCTTAGGTCCCATCTATGGCTACACCTTC
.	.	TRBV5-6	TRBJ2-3	CASSLEGDTQYF	TGTGCCAGCAGCTTGGAGGGAGATACGCAGTATTTT
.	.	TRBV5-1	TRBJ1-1	CASSVAAVNTEAFF	TGCGCCAGCAGCGTAGCCGCGGTGAACACTGAAGCTTTCTTT
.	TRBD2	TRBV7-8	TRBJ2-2	CASSRTTSGGAHGELFF	TGTGCCAGCAGCCGAACGACTAGCGGGGGGGCCCACGGGGAGCTGTTTTTT
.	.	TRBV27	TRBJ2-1	CASSLSSGNRYNEQFF	TGTGCCAGCAGTTTATCGTCGGGGAATCGGTACAATGAGCAGTTCTTC
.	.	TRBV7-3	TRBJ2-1	CASSTGLANEQFF	TGTGCCAGCAGCACGGGACTCGCCAATGAGCAGTTCTTC
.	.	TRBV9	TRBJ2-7	CASSVGGGGGEQYF	TGTGCCAGCAGCGTAGGGGGCGGGGGCGGCGAGCAGTACTTC
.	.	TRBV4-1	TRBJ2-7	CASSQVGADAEQYF	TGCGCCAGCAGCCAAGTAGGGGCGGATGCGGAGCAGTACTTC
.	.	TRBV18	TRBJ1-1	CASSPRGGEAFF	TGTGCCAGCTCACCCCGGGGGGGAGAAGCTTTCTTT
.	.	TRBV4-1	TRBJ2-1	CASSQDAGPGNEQFF	TGCGCCAGCAGCCAAGACGCGGGGCCGGGGAATGAGCAGTTCTTC
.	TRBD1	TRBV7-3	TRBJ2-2	CASSNIRATGTGELFF	TGTGCCAGCAGCAACATTAGGGCGACAGGGACCGGGGAGCTGTTTTTT
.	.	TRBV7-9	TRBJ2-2	CASSLDGGELFF	TGTGCCAGCAGCTTGGACGGTGGGGAGCTGTTTTTT
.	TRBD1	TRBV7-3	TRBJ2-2	CASSPNRGSGGELFF	TGTGCCAGCAGCCCAAACAGGGGATCTGGCGGGGAGCTGTTTTTT
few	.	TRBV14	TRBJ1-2	CASSRRCYTF	TGTGCCAGCAGCCGTAGATGCTACACCTTC
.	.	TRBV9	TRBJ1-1	CASSLGTSPEAFF	TGTGCCAGCAGCCTCGGGACGTCTCCTGAAGCTTTCTTT
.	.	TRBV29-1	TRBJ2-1	CSVAGNEQFF	TGCAGCGTTGCAGGGAATGAGCAGTTCTTC
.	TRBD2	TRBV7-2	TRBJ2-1	CASSLAAGEEQFF	TGTGCCAGCAGCTTAGCGGCGGGAGAGGAGCAGTTCTTC
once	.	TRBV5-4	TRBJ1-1	CASSWGGPTNTEAFF	TGTGCCAGCAGCTGGGGGGGACCGACGAACACTGAAGCTTTCTTT
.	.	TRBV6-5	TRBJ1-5	CASRVWGSNQPQHF	TGTGCCAGCAGGGTATGGGGTAGCAATCAGCCCCAGCATTTT
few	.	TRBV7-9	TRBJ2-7	CASSLGQRGDEQYF	TGTGCCAGCAGCTTAGGACAGAGGGGGGACGAGCAGTACTTC